This T cell receptor beta chain was observed in a study of PD-L1 blockade in urothelial cancer listed by TCRdb under 2017. Notes on the research overall: Every patient began therapy around 2014 and was given atezolizumab 1,200 mg intravenously every 3 weeks. About 85% of the 29 patients were males with bladder-origin urothelial cancer, and about 65% of the roughly 30 reported a prior smoking history. Patients had an ECOG performance status of 0 or 1 and had received between 0 and 3 prior chemotherapy regimens. Blood samples were analyzed at two time points: 3 weeks after treatment start (second dose) and 6 weeks after treatment start. A median of 141,255 T cells and 65,000 to 90,000 unique TCRs was obtained from blood samples, and a median clonality of about 0.08 was observed. The study, an exploratory multi-omic analysis, examined somatic, immune and clinical correlates of response to PD-L1 blockade with atezolizumab in urothelial cancer. Pretreatment tumor samples, along with matched peripheral blood collected serially before and after atezolizumab treatment, underwent TCR sequencing. Durable clinical benefit was defined as progression-free survival longer than 6 months, and TCR features were also tested against progression-free and overall survival. In the same patients, pretreatment tumors underwent whole exome sequencing and RNA sequencing in addition to TCR sequencing. Roughly nine patients achieved durable clinical benefit and 20 did not. Pretreatment blood TCR-seq was available for nearly 30 patients, at least one posttreatment blood collection was obtained for 25 or so patients, and tumor TCR-seq was available for 25 or so patients.

A total of under 35 patients with locally advanced or metastatic urothelial carcinoma, treated at Memorial Sloan Kettering on a trial protocol, made up the cohort. Peripheral blood mononuclear cells were collected from each patient pretreatment and during treatment, giving between 1 and 8 total time points per patient. The Qiagen DNeasy Blood extraction kit was used to purify genomic DNA from total PBMCs and tumor samples. PBMCs were collected pretreatment and during treatment and were isolated and stored as previously described. With regard to this clone: Its cognate antigen has yet to be identified. Base qualities are not at hand, and no much larger clone is one base apart.

V is pruned by 4 bases and J by 0 bases, leaving 4 bases of the junction without a gene match. Per the germline V gene, MNHEY is the CDR1 and SVGAGI is the CDR2. Taken from cysteine to phenylalanine, the CDR3 has 16 residues. CDR3 DNA is the only sequence kept; it has 48 bases, read in frame from the first base. General study outcomes and caveats: Improved progression-free and overall survival was associated with having pretreatment peripheral blood TCR clonality below the median. At 3 weeks after the start of treatment, tumor-associated TCR clones in peripheral blood had expanded more in patients with durable benefit (n ≈ 22, p = 0.022). Because of the small sample size (n of about 30) and the many exploratory analyses performed, the results are intended to be regarded as hypothesis-generating.

Synthetic TCR analog templates were spiked into each PCR to estimate absolute template abundance from read counts. The immunoSEQ assay used bias-controlled V and J gene primers to amplify TCRbeta CDR3 regions from genomic DNA. Sequencing of rearranged TCRbeta segments was performed at approximately 20X coverage. Turning to the authors' computational methods: Sequencing errors were corrected by clustering and CDR3s were annotated against IMGT to assign V, D and J genes. Downstream analyses used only productive TCRbeta rearrangements, leaving out any out-of-frame or stop-codon sequences. Clonality was computed as one minus Shannon entropy normalized by the log of the number of unique productive sequences. Fisher's exact test with Benjamini-Hochberg correction, using a cutoff of adjusted p below 0.01, was how clones that differed between time points or between blood and tumor were identified. TCRdb re-hosts the immuneACCESS table, in-frame sequences only. Its copies lack some clones; in the studies checked, an unresolved V gene accounts for under half of them, and the cause for the rest is not known. The V and J calls and clone size were taken over from that table, and D and trimming were inferred from the DNA. The sample table shows tens of thousands of clones, and roughly 87% are seen once. The ten most abundant clones make up roughly 3.6% of the sample.

This receptor was identified in a man in his 70s with urothelial cancer. The chain is made from TRBV6-5 and TRBJ2-2; 8 bases in between match TRBD2. This material consisted of PBMCs, taken around atezolizumab (anti-PD-L1) treatment. The CDR3 in this case is CASSLLAASNTGELFF. The DNA sequence is given as TGTGCCAGCAGTTTACTAGCGGCCTCGAACACCGGGGAGCTGTTTTTT.